Below, 2 T cell receptor beta chains from the same sample are listed, as sequenced in a study of Ad26.COV2.S vaccination and SARS-CoV-2 variants. Clones were read by immunoSEQ multiplex PCR, and TCRdb kept only the in-frame ones, dropping some. The data contain 250,000 or so clones, 87% of them singletons. Described treatment: over 15 received Ad26.COV2.S at low or high dose, single or two shots; several received placebo; per-sample allocation not given. Collection of samples fell on day 63 after the first vaccine or placebo injection. The starting material was peripheral blood, obtained in a trial of Ad26.COV2.S vaccine versus placebo. Every receptor here comes from a person aged 18-65 years who received the Ad26.COV2.S COVID-19 vaccine or a placebo.

The J gene is TRBJ1-4, the V gene TRBV15; the D is unclear. Germline V gene lookup returns CDR1 LNHNV and CDR2 YYDKDF (reference sequence). This CDR3 has 15 amino acids. V lost 0 bases to trimming and J lost 4 bases, with 9 bases between them. CDR3 DNA sequence: TGTGCCACCAGCAGAGATTGGAGAGTTAATGAAAAACTGTTTTTT. This encodes CATSRDWRVNEKLFF.

The chain recombines TRBV10-3 with TRBJ1-2, with D tentatively TRBD1 (6 bases). Looked up from germline, CDR1 is ENHRY and CDR2 is SYGVKD. The V gene lost 2 bases and the J gene lost 4 bases, with 14 bases spanning the gap. This CDR3 is 15 amino acids long. CDR3: CAISERSGEGYGYTF. Written as DNA, the CDR3 is TGTGCCATCAGTGAGCGGTCAGGGGAGGGCTATGGCTACACCTTC.